The 13 T cell receptor beta chains presented below share a single source sample, sequenced in a study of STAT5B mutations in CD4+ large granular lymphocyte leukemia. Using immunoSEQ multiplex PCR, the repertoire was profiled, and TCRdb retains in-frame clones only, with some absent. This table holds approximately 20,000 clones, about 81% found once. Source material: CD4+ T cells from blood buffy coats. These TCRs come from a human donor in good health.

This clone was detected a few times. The V and J genes are TRBV30 and TRBJ1-5; the match to TRBD1 covers 8 bases. V lost 4 bases to trimming and J lost 0 bases; unmatched junction nucleotides: 2. There are 14 residues in the CDR3. CDR1 GTSNPN and CDR2 SVGIG come from the germline V gene (reference sequence). In nucleotides, the CDR3 is TGTGCCTGGACTGACAGGGGTAGCAATCAGCCCCAGCATTTT. Translation: CAWTDRGSNQPQHF.

The chain is built from TRBV5-1 and TRBJ2-2, with 8 bases matching TRBD1. This CDR3 region has 16 residues. CDR1 and CDR2 from the germline V gene are SGHRS and YFSETQ. V trimming: 4 bases; J trimming: 3 bases; junction bases outside the gene matches: 8. The CDR3 DNA follows: TGCGCCAGCAGCCCAGGACAGGGTGGGTACACCGGGGAGCTGTTTTTT. Amino acids: CASSPGQGGYTGELFF.

This chain connects TRBV6-1 to TRBJ2-2, with 7 nucleotides matching TRBD2. Germline CDR1 MNHNS, CDR2 SASEGT. With V trimmed by 9 bases and J by 4 bases, 11 bases remained unmatched. The CDR3 spans 15 residues. DNA for the CDR3: TGTGCCAGTCGCGTACGTGGGGAGGGCACCGGGGAGCTGTTTTTT. Translation gives CASRVRGEGTGELFF.

V is TRBV7-2 and J is TRBJ1-3; a possible D gene is TRBD1 (6 bases). The CDR3 is 15 residues long. V lost 5 bases and J 7 bases, leaving 18 bases between the germline ends. Looked up from germline, CDR1 is SGHTA and CDR2 is FQGNSA. CDR3 sequence reads: CASSRPHRERNTIYF. CDR3 bases: TGTGCCAGCAGCCGGCCACACAGGGAAAGGAACACCATATATTTT.

The chain carries TRBV28 and TRBJ1-6, with D unresolved. V lost 6 bases and J lost 10, with 13 bases in between. The CDR3 length is 13 residues. Germline V gives CDR1 MDHEN, CDR2 SYDVKM. CDR3 nucleotide sequence: TGTGCCAGCAGCCTTGATGGATCCTCACCCCTCCACTTT. It specifies CASSLDGSSPLHF.

The V gene is TRBV7-9, the J gene TRBJ1-4; D gene unclear. There are 14 residues in the CDR3. The germline gives CDR1 SEHNR, CDR2 FQNEAQ (reference sequence). Trimming shortened V by 0 bases and J by 8 bases, and 10 bases separated the two germline ends. The CDR3 protein is CASSLAESREKLFF. CDR3 DNA: TGTGCCAGCAGCTTAGCAGAGTCCCGGGAAAAACTGTTTTTT.

This clone was detected once. The chain has TRBV6-1 and TRBJ2-7, with D unresolved. With 5 bases removed from V and 0 bases from J, the gap between germline ends came to 11 bases. CDR1 and CDR2 (germline): MNHNS, SASEGT. The CDR3 is 14 amino acids. For the CDR3, the DNA is TGTGCCAGCAGTTTCCCCTCATTCTCCTACGAGCAGTACTTC. This encodes CASSFPSFSYEQYF.

The rearrangement joins TRBV11-3 to TRBJ2-6, with D unresolved. Between the trimmed V and J ends, which lost 5 bases and 10 bases, there was a span of 12 bases. The CDR3 length is 13 residues. Per germline, CDR1 SGHNT and CDR2 YENEEA. CDR3 nucleotide sequence: TGTGCCAGCAGCCAACGGGCCGATAACGTCCTGACTTTC. Amino acids: CASSQRADNVLTF.

The gene calls are TRBV27 and TRBJ2-7; D gene unclear. Per germline, CDR1 MNHEY and CDR2 SMNVEV (reference sequence). V was pared by 1 base and J by 3 bases, with 7 bases between. CDR3 length: 13 residues. The CDR3 reads CASSLYFNYEQYF. The CDR3 nucleotides read TGTGCCAGCAGTTTATATTTTAACTACGAGCAGTACTTC.

DNA for the CDR3: TGCGCCAGCAGCCAAGAGGTTAGAGCCGGGGAGCTGTTTTTT. Its translation: CASSQEVRAGELFF. The chain uses TRBV4-3 and TRBJ2-2; D remains unclear. Germline CDR1 reads LGHNA; CDR2 reads YSLEER. Between the trimmed V and J ends, which lost 0 bases and 6 bases, there was a span of 8 bases. The CDR3 is 14 amino acids.

The chain is built from TRBV30 and TRBJ2-7; 7 positions agree with TRBD2. V trimming: 3 bases; J trimming: 7 bases; junction bases outside the gene matches: 9. This CDR3 contains 13 residues. Germline values: CDR1 GTSNPN, CDR2 SVGIG (reference sequence). In DNA, the CDR3 is TGTGCCTGGAGCCCCGGACTAGGGACTGAGCAGTACTTC. Its protein is CAWSPGLGTEQYF.

This chain connects TRBV6-1 to TRBJ1-4; a weak D match, TRBD1 (6 bases). Trimming removed 5 bases at V and 5 bases at J, with 9 bases between. The germline V gene encodes CDR1 MNHNS and CDR2 SASEGT. This CDR3 spans 13 amino acids. DNA of the CDR3: TGTGCCAGCAGTCTTACAGGGAATGAAAAACTGTTTTTT. Its translation is CASSLTGNEKLFF.

V gene TRBV4-2 combines with J gene TRBJ2-5, with D maybe TRBD1 (5 bases). The CDR3 loop spans 15 amino acids. V was trimmed by 6 bases and J by 1 base, leaving 15 bases between them. CDR1 and CDR2 (germline): LGHNA, YNFKEQ. CDR3 in amino acids: CASSRRDQGQETQYF. The DNA of the CDR3 is TGTGCCAGCAGTCGAAGGGATCAGGGCCAAGAGACCCAGTACTTC.